This paragraph reports one TCR beta chain. Its antigen is unknown. Base quality data are lacking; no much larger clone is found one base away. The entry originates in a study of response to subunit inactivated influenza vaccine (dated 2018 in TCRdb). Turning to the overall study: Deep quantitative profiling of the T cell receptor repertoire was used in the study to follow responses to a trivalent subunit inactivated influenza vaccine.

The CDR3 starts with the cysteine, ends with the phenylalanine, and has 14 residues. The sequence is cut down to CDR3 DNA, 42 bases in frame from base 1. The germline V gene encodes CDR1 MNHEY and CDR2 SVGEGT. V drops 5 bases and J drops 3 bases, leaving 14 bases in between. General conclusions and limits of the study: The authors proposed that each seasonal influenza vaccination may bring in only a limited number of new T cells.

The library was prepared using RT-PCR. Sequencing was carried out with an Illumina HiSeq 2500. TCRdb reran the public reads through fastp at Q25 and MiXCR, keeping productive beta chains. Every distinct CDR3 protein forms one entry, paired with its most common genes and DNA. This sample lists 500,000 or so distinct CDR3 sequences; about 15% were detected once. The ten largest clones represent approximately 3% of the sample. The receptor comes from a man aged 45-69 years who received an inactivated influenza vaccine. Donor details come from another sample of the same person, matched by shared clones. In this chain, TRBV6-2 or TRBV6-3 is recombined with TRBJ2-7; too little of a D gene remains to name it. The specimen comprised CD4+ T cells sorted from PBMCs, sampled around 25 months after vaccination. CDR3 reads: CASSQRRKGYEQYF. The DNA sequence is given as TGTGCCAGCAGTCAAAGACGGAAAGGCTACGAGCAGTACTTC.